These 30 T cell receptor beta chains were all obtained from the same sample, sequenced in a study of blood T cell repertoires in COVID-19. The data were produced by immunoSEQ multiplex PCR, yet TCRdb's version contains in-frame clones alone and is incomplete. The sample includes about 300,000 clones, about 90% seen only once; the top ten take under 6.5%. Input material: peripheral blood. The source is a man between 18 and 29 years old who had recovered from COVID-19.

The chain employs TRBV2 and TRBJ1-2; 9 nucleotides line up with TRBD1. The germline gives CDR1 SNHLY, CDR2 FYNNEI. The CDR3 runs 14 residues. The junction had 3 bases not matched to a gene; V was cut back by 7 bases and J by 0 bases. CDR3: CASNGQGTNYGYTF. The CDR3 bases are TGTGCCAGCAATGGACAGGGGACTAACTATGGCTACACCTTC. The full variable domain, its missing parts supplied by reference TRBV2 and TRBJ1-2, is EPEVTQTPSHQVTQMGQEVILRCVPISNHLYFYWYRQILGQKVEFLVSFYNNEISEKSEIFDDQFSVERPDGSNFTLKIRSTKLEDSAMYFCASNGQGTNYGYTFGSGTRLTVV.

The chain combines TRBV27 with TRBJ1-1; D is perhaps TRBD1 (6 bases). The CDR3 loop spans 15 amino acids. CDR1 and CDR2 (germline): MNHEY, SMNVEV (reference sequence). Trimming cost V 3 bases and J 4 bases, with 15 bases left between them. The CDR3 coding sequence is TGTGCCAGCAGTTTCTCACAAGGGGGGGGCACTGAAGCTTTCTTT. The encoded protein is CASSFSQGGGTEAFF.

V gene TRBV30 combines with J gene TRBJ1-3, with D unresolved. The CDR3 spans 12 residues. CDR1 is GTSNPN and CDR2 is SVGIG in the germline V gene (reference sequence). V lost 4 bases, J lost 4 bases, and 8 bases lay in between. The CDR3 coding sequence is TGTGCCTGGACCCCTGGCGGAAACACCATATATTTT. It yields the protein CAWTPGGNTIYF.

This chain connects TRBV29-1 to TRBJ1-2; no clear D. Germline V gene sequence: CDR1 SQVTM, CDR2 ANQGSEA. Trimming took 0 bases from V and 2 from J, leaving 7 bases between them. The CDR3 contains 13 residues. CDR3 in amino acids: CSVEDSGNYGYTF. CDR3 bases: TGCAGCGTTGAAGATTCCGGGAACTATGGCTACACCTTC.

Here the CDR3 reads CASSVAPGNNSPLHF. The CDR3, as DNA: TGTGCCAGCAGCGTAGCGCCCGGTAATAATTCACCCCTCCACTTT. The rearrangement joins TRBV9 to TRBJ1-6; D is unresolved. CDR3 size: 15 residues. CDR1 is SGDLS, CDR2 YYNGEE, per germline. Trimming took off 0 bases at V and 5 bases at J, with 9 bases between the two ends. Full variable domain (missing parts from reference TRBV9 and TRBJ1-6): DSGVTQTPKHLITATGQRVTLRCSPRSGDLSVYWYQQSLDQGLQFLIQYYNGEERAKGNILERFSAQQFPDLHSELNLSSLELGDSALYFCASSVAPGNNSPLHFGNGTRLTVT.

A word on this clone: The same CDR3 also results from other DNA sequences found in this sample. This rearrangement joins TRBV7-9 to TRBJ2-7, with TRBD1 matching over 8 bases. CDR1 is SEHNR, CDR2 FQNEAQ, per germline (reference sequence). The junction had 6 bases not matched to a gene; V was cut back by 5 bases and J by 3 bases. The CDR3 runs 14 residues. The CDR3 DNA is TGTGCCAGCAGCCTAGGACAGGGTCACTACGAGCAGTACTTC. Translating it yields CASSLGQGHYEQYF.

The J gene is TRBJ1-2, the V gene TRBV4-2, with 8 positions matching TRBD1. CDR1 and CDR2 from the germline V gene are LGHNA and YNFKEQ. This CDR3 has 16 amino acids. V lost 5 bases and J lost 3; bases outside the gene matches: 11. CDR3 DNA: TGTGCCAGCAGCTCGCCAGGCAGGGGACAGGACTATGGCTACACCTTC. As protein: CASSSPGRGQDYGYTF.

There are a few counts of this clone. The gene calls are TRBV10-3 and TRBJ1-6, with TRBD1 matching 8 bases. CDR1 is ENHRY, CDR2 SYGVKD, per germline. The V and J ends lost 3 bases and 5 bases, in that order; junction bases with no gene match: 6. The CDR3 consists of 16 residues. The CDR3 DNA reads TGTGCCATCAGTGAAGGCGGACAGGGAAATAATTCACCCCTCCACTTT. This sequence encodes CAISEGGQGNNSPLHF.

V is TRBV7-9 and J is TRBJ1-3; no reliable D call. This CDR3 comprises 11 residues. Germline V lookup: CDR1 SEHNR, CDR2 FQNEAQ (reference sequence). Trimming cost V 5 bases and J 12 bases, with 11 bases left between them. DNA for the CDR3: TGTGCCAGCAGCCCTACTGAGGGCATATATTTT. Translated: CASSPTEGIYF.

V is TRBV9 and J is TRBJ1-4; no reliable D call. V lost 0 bases and J lost 5, with 17 bases in between. There are 17 residues in the CDR3. Looked up from germline, CDR1 is SGDLS and CDR2 is YYNGEE. CDR3 loop: CASSVDGGGIMNEKLFF. CDR3 in DNA: TGTGCCAGCAGCGTAGACGGCGGCGGCATTATGAATGAAAAACTGTTTTTT.

In DNA, the CDR3 is TGCGCCAGCAGCATAACAGGGGTCTCTGGAAACACCATATATTTT. Translated, it gives CASSITGVSGNTIYF. This chain uses TRBV5-1 with TRBJ1-3, with 7 bases lining up with TRBD1. CDR1 is SGHRS and CDR2 is YFSETQ in the germline V gene. There are 15 residues in the CDR3. The trim removed 4 bases at V and 0 bases at J, leaving 4 bases unmatched.

This rearrangement joins TRBV9 to TRBJ2-1; tentative D call: TRBD1 (5 bases). CDR3 length: 16 amino acids. Trimming removed 4 bases at V and 0 bases at J, with 14 bases between. Germline values: CDR1 SGDLS, CDR2 YYNGEE. The CDR3 loop is CASSRWGGSSYNEQFF. In DNA, the CDR3 is TGTGCCAGCAGCCGATGGGGCGGCAGCTCCTACAATGAGCAGTTCTTC. Filled out from reference TRBV9 and TRBJ2-1, the complete variable domain reads DSGVTQTPKHLITATGQRVTLRCSPRSGDLSVYWYQQSLDQGLQFLIQYYNGEERAKGNILERFSAQQFPDLHSELNLSSLELGDSALYFCASSRWGGSSYNEQFFGPGTRLTVL.

The chain links TRBV27 to TRBJ2-7; D is unclear. The CDR3 consists of 15 residues. The V gene lost 5 bases and the J gene lost 3 bases, with 17 bases spanning the gap. The V gene's germline CDR1 is MNHEY and CDR2 SMNVEV (reference sequence). The CDR3 sequence is CASSPSSAGNYEQYF. As DNA, the CDR3 is TGTGCCAGCAGTCCATCCTCGGCAGGCAACTACGAGCAGTACTTC.

V and J are TRBV4-1 and TRBJ2-7, with 8 nucleotides matching TRBD2. This CDR3 is built from 17 residues. Looked up from germline, CDR1 is MGHRA and CDR2 is YSYEKL. V gave up 1 base and J gave up 2 bases; unmatched junction bases: 10. The CDR3 reads CASSQVGGRGGAYEQYF. As DNA, the CDR3 is TGCGCCAGCAGCCAAGTGGGAGGTCGGGGGGGTGCCTACGAGCAGTACTTC.

V is TRBV5-5 and J is TRBJ2-1, with unresolved D. V shed 5 bases and J shed 4 bases, with 13 bases lying between them. The germline gives CDR1 SGHKS, CDR2 YYEKEE (reference sequence). CDR3 length: 14 residues. In DNA form, the CDR3 reads TGTGCCAGCAGTGGCCTCTCGCAATACAATGAGCAGTTCTTC. This encodes CASSGLSQYNEQFF.

The genes are TRBV24-1 and TRBJ1-1; D not resolved. CDR1 is KGHDR, CDR2 SFDVKD, per germline. V lost 12 bases and J lost 3, with 16 bases in between. CDR3 length: 13 amino acids. CDR3 in amino acids: CAVVMEGDTEAFF. DNA of the CDR3: TGTGCCGTCGTGATGGAGGGAGACACTGAAGCTTTCTTT.

The genes are TRBV6-5 and TRBJ1-1; D call uncertain. Germline V lookup: CDR1 MNHEY, CDR2 SVGAGI. V dropped 4 bases and J dropped 5 bases, with 14 bases sitting between them. This CDR3 region has 14 residues. For the CDR3, the DNA is TGTGCCAGCAGTTTTGTGGCGTCCGGGACTGAAGCTTTCTTT. Its protein product is CASSFVASGTEAFF.

The rearrangement joins TRBV6-5 to TRBJ2-5; D unresolved. V lost 2 bases, J lost 1 base, and 8 bases lay in between. This CDR3 is built from 14 residues. CDR1 is MNHEY and CDR2 is SVGAGI in the germline V gene. This chain's CDR3 is CASSYGLFQETQYF. CDR3 nucleotide sequence: TGTGCCAGCAGTTACGGGCTCTTCCAAGAGACCCAGTACTTC.

V gene TRBV20-1 combines with J gene TRBJ2-5, with a weak D call TRBD2 (5 bases). V was cut by 3 bases and J by 5 bases, with 16 bases left in between. There are 14 residues in the CDR3. Germline V CDR1 and CDR2: DFQATT, SNEGSKA (reference sequence). The CDR3 sequence is CSASYVPSMETQYF. Written as DNA, the CDR3 is TGCAGTGCTAGTTATGTACCTAGCATGGAGACCCAGTACTTC.

The J gene is TRBJ2-3, the V gene TRBV6-5; 12 bases are shared with TRBD2. CDR1 and CDR2 (germline): MNHEY, SVGAGI. The V and J ends lost 6 bases and 8 bases, in that order; junction bases with no gene match: 9. The length of the CDR3 is 15 residues. Written as DNA, the CDR3 is TGTGCCAGCAGCCGACTAGCGGGGGCCCAGGGTACGCAGTATTTT. It translates to CASSRLAGAQGTQYF.

V and J are TRBV3-1 (or the pseudogene TRBV3-2) and TRBJ1-3, with a weak D call TRBD1 (6 bases). The CDR3 is 15 amino acids. The V and J ends lost 3 bases and 4 bases respectively, with 13 bases between them. Per the germline V gene, CDR1 is LGHDT and CDR2 is YNNKEL (reference sequence). In DNA, the CDR3 is TGTGCCAGCAGCCAGCAGGGGCCCTCCGGAAACACCATATATTTT. Encoded protein: CASSQQGPSGNTIYF.

The chain joins TRBV6-5 to TRBJ1-4; D is ambiguous. The ends were cut back, 6 bases at V and 0 bases at J, with 11 bases in the middle. Looked up from germline, CDR1 is MNHEY and CDR2 is SVGAGI. CDR3 length equals 15 residues. The CDR3 DNA reads as TGTGCCAGCAGCCCCCTCGGGGCAACTAATGAAAAACTGTTTTTT. The encoded protein is CASSPLGATNEKLFF.

Only a few counts were recorded for this clone. V usage is TRBV6-5 and J usage is TRBJ1-5, with 7 bases lining up with TRBD1. Germline V CDR1 and CDR2: MNHEY, SVGAGI. The CDR3 consists of 15 residues. V dropped 6 bases and J dropped 5; count of bases not matched to a gene: 10. CDR3 residues: CASRRQGVGDQPQHF. DNA of the CDR3: TGTGCCAGCAGGCGACAGGGCGTCGGCGATCAGCCCCAGCATTTT.

The chain is built from TRBV4-2 and TRBJ2-3; D call uncertain. Trimming left V 0 bases short and J 3 bases short, with 10 bases between. The V gene's germline CDR1 is LGHNA and CDR2 YNFKEQ. The CDR3 consists of 15 residues. The CDR3 nucleotides read TGTGCCAGCAGCCAAGATAGAACTACAACAGATACGCAGTATTTT. It translates to CASSQDRTTTDTQYF.

The J gene is TRBJ2-3, the V gene TRBV4-1; TRBD2 matches 9 bases. CDR1 and CDR2 from the germline V gene are MGHRA and YSYEKL. The CDR3 has 16 amino acids. The V and J ends lost 4 bases and 4 bases, in that order; junction bases with no gene match: 9. DNA of the CDR3: TGCGCCAGCAGCCTTTTGTCGGCGGGAGGGCCAGATACGCAGTATTTT. Translation gives CASSLLSAGGPDTQYF.

This chain uses TRBV2 with TRBJ2-7; D call uncertain. The germline V gene has CDR1 SNHLY and CDR2 FYNNEI. Trimming shortened V by 6 bases and J by 2 bases, and 5 bases separated the two germline ends. This CDR3 has 11 amino acids. CDR3 region: CASRFAYEQYF. The CDR3 coding sequence is TGTGCCAGCAGGTTCGCCTACGAGCAGTACTTC.

The CDR3 sequence is CASSPPDRGRDPYNSPLHF. The CDR3 nucleotides read TGTGCCAGCTCACCCCCAGACAGGGGGCGCGACCCCTATAATTCACCCCTCCACTTT. The J gene is TRBJ1-6, the V gene TRBV18, with 10 bases identical to TRBD1. V trimming: 3 bases; J trimming: 2 bases; junction bases outside the gene matches: 10. Germline assignment: CDR1 KGHSH and CDR2 LQKENI. The CDR3 is made up of 19 amino acids. Combining the CDR3 with reference TRBV18 and TRBJ1-6 gives the whole variable domain NAGVMQNPRHLVRRRGQEARLRCSPMKGHSHVYWYRQLPEEGLKFMVYLQKENIIDESGMPKERFSAEFPKEGPSILRIQQVVRGDSAAYFCASSPPDRGRDPYNSPLHFGNGTRLTVT.

The chain has TRBV4-3 and TRBJ2-1; 12 positions match TRBD2. CDR1 and CDR2 from the germline V gene are LGHNA and YSLEER. The CDR3 loop spans 17 amino acids. V gave up 1 base and J gave up 5 bases; unmatched junction bases: 6. CDR3 loop: CASSQGYLAGGNNEQFF. The CDR3 region has the DNA TGCGCCAGCAGCCAAGGGTATCTAGCGGGGGGGAACAATGAGCAGTTCTTC.

This chain uses TRBV4-3 with TRBJ1-2, with D unclear. The CDR3 is 14 amino acids. Germline V CDR1 and CDR2: LGHNA, YSLEER. Trimming took 0 bases from V and 4 from J, leaving 9 bases between them. The CDR3 loop reads CASSQDSQFYGYTF. For the CDR3, the DNA is TGCGCCAGCAGCCAAGATTCACAGTTCTATGGCTACACCTTC.

This clone was observed once. The chain couples TRBV5-8 to TRBJ1-5; maybe TRBD1 (5 bases). CDR1 and CDR2 (germline): SGHTS, YDEGEE. Trimming left V 0 bases short and J 4 bases short, with 8 bases between. The length of the CDR3 is 14 residues. The CDR3 loop reads CASSLDGTNQPQHF. The CDR3 nucleotides are TGTGCCAGCAGCTTGGATGGGACTAATCAGCCCCAGCATTTT.